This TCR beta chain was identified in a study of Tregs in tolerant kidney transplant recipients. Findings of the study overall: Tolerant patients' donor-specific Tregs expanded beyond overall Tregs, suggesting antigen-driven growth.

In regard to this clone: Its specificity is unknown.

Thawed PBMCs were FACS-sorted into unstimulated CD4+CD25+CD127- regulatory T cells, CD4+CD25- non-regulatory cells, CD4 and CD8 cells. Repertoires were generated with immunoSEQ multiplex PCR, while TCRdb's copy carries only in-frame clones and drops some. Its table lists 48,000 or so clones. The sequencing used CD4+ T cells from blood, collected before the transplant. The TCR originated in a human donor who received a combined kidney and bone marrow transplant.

CDR3 loop: CASRPSGRPVADTQYF. The CDR3 DNA, read in part, is TGCGCCAGCAGGCCTAGCGGGAGGCCGGTAGCAGATACG. The V call is TRBV5-1, the J call TRBJ2-3; 11 bases fit TRBD2. Coverage ceases 3 residues before the CDR3 finishes, and the germline J gene fills in the end. Per germline, CDR1 SGHRS and CDR2 YFSETQ. Germline trimming cut 5 bases from V and 4 bases from J; bases unmatched to any gene: 9. The length of the CDR3 is 16 residues. The variable domain in full, with the rest retrieved from reference TRBV5-1 and TRBJ2-3, is KAGVTQTPRYLIKTRGQQVTLSCSPISGHRSVSWYQQTPGQGLQFLFEYFSETQRNKGNFPGRFSGRQFSNSRSEMNVSTLELGDSALYLCASRPSGRPVADTQYFGPGTRLTVL.